One sample yielded the 32 T cell receptor beta chains listed below, sequenced in a study of cytomegalovirus exposure and HLA in healthy donors. 13 Jbeta primers and 60 Vbeta primers were used for the PCR. Measured with immunoSEQ multiplex PCR; TCRdb has only the in-frame clones, and not every one. The sample carries 95,000 to 150,000 clones, about 62% recorded once. Sequencing input: PBMCs. These receptors came from a woman between 40 and 55 years old in good health and CMV-seropositive.

The J gene is TRBJ1-5, the V gene TRBV7-6; a weak D match, TRBD1 (6 bases). Between the trimmed V and J ends, which lost 2 bases and 2 bases, there was a span of 13 bases. Germline V lookup: CDR1 SGHVS, CDR2 FNYEAQ. This CDR3 comprises 16 residues. The CDR3 region is CASSLYQGLGNQPQHF. CDR3 nucleotides: TGTGCCAGCAGCTTATATCAGGGGCTAGGCAATCAGCCCCAGCATTTT.

In DNA, the CDR3 is TGTGCCAGCAGGCCCGGCGGGGAGGGTCTTTACGAGCAGTACTTC. Translation gives CASRPGGEGLYEQYF. V usage is TRBV28 and J usage is TRBJ2-7; 7 bases match TRBD2. Germline loops: CDR1 MDHEN, CDR2 SYDVKM. V gave up 6 bases and J gave up 4 bases; unmatched junction bases: 12. This CDR3 is built from 15 residues.

The CDR3 sequence is CASSLDEGAGYTF. The CDR3 DNA reads TGTGCCAGCAGCTTGGATGAAGGGGCCGGCTACACCTTC. This chain uses TRBV5-4 with TRBJ1-2, with D possibly being TRBD1 (5 bases). This CDR3 spans 13 amino acids. CDR1 is SGHNT and CDR2 is YYREEE in the germline V gene (reference sequence). Between the trimmed V and J ends, which lost 0 bases and 8 bases, there was a span of 11 bases.

This clone appeared a few times. The chain combines TRBV18 with TRBJ2-7; the match to TRBD1 covers 7 bases. Germline V gene lookup returns CDR1 KGHSH and CDR2 LQKENI. J lost 2 bases, V lost 1 base, and 2 bases had no gene match. This CDR3 has 14 amino acids. DNA of the CDR3: TGTGCCAGCTCACCACAGGGGGCACCCTACGAGCAGTACTTC. This translates into CASSPQGAPYEQYF.

This clone was detected a few times. The chain recombines TRBV6-1 with TRBJ2-7; TRBD2 might be the D (5 bases). The germline V gene encodes CDR1 MNHNS and CDR2 SASEGT. The CDR3 totals 13 residues. The CDR3 protein is CAGGRAWDYEQYF. The CDR3 nucleotides read TGTGCGGGCGGGCGAGCCTGGGACTACGAGCAGTACTTC.

This clone was seen only a few times. This chain connects TRBV10-3 to TRBJ1-1; TRBD1 is a possible D gene (5 bases). The CDR3 consists of 16 residues. CDR1 is ENHRY and CDR2 is SYGVKD in the germline V gene. Trimming removed 0 bases at V and 2 bases at J, with 13 bases between. CDR3 nucleotides: TGTGCCATCAGTGAGTCGACCCACAGGACCAACACTGAAGCTTTCTTT. It encodes CAISESTHRTNTEAFF.

The V call is TRBV19, the J call TRBJ2-7, with TRBD1 as a possible D gene (6 bases). There are 14 residues in the CDR3. Trimming removed 6 bases from V and 0 bases from J, with 12 bases in between. From germline, CDR1 is LNHDA and CDR2 SQIVND (reference sequence). The CDR3 DNA reads as TGTGCCAGTAGCCGGGACACGAGCTCCTACGAGCAGTACTTC. Protein: CASSRDTSSYEQYF. Drawing the rest from reference TRBV19 and TRBJ2-7, the complete variable domain is DGGITQSPKYLFRKEGQNVTLSCEQNLNHDAMYWYRQDPGQGLRLIYYSQIVNDFQKGDIAEGYSVSREKKESFPLTVTSAQKNPTAFYLCASSRDTSSYEQYFGPGTRLTVT.

The V and J genes are TRBV5-1 and TRBJ2-7; 11 bases agree with TRBD1. The CDR3 spans 14 residues. The germline gives CDR1 SGHRS, CDR2 YFSETQ. With 1 base clipped from V and 6 bases from J, the junction kept 3 bases outside the gene matches. In nucleotides, the CDR3 is TGCGCCAGCAGCTTGCTGGGACAGGGGGGCGAGCAGTACTTC. It encodes CASSLLGQGGEQYF.

The chain links TRBV28 to TRBJ2-7; possibly TRBD1 for D (6 bases). The V end was cut by 9 bases, the J end by 6 bases, with 24 bases between. The CDR3 consists of 15 residues. Per germline, CDR1 MDHEN and CDR2 SYDVKM. The CDR3 DNA is TGTGCCAGTAACCGCAGGGGTACAGCGTACAGCGAGCAGTACTTC. It encodes CASNRRGTAYSEQYF.

The chain links TRBV18 to TRBJ1-6; D call uncertain. Trimming left V 1 base short and J 8 bases short, with 6 bases between. The germline gives CDR1 KGHSH, CDR2 LQKENI. The CDR3 has 13 amino acids. The CDR3 nucleotides are TGTGCCAGCTCACCACTGCGGGATTCACCCCTCCACTTT. Encoded protein: CASSPLRDSPLHF. Full variable domain (remainder filled in from reference TRBV18 and TRBJ1-6): NAGVMQNPRHLVRRRGQEARLRCSPMKGHSHVYWYRQLPEEGLKFMVYLQKENIIDESGMPKERFSAEFPKEGPSILRIQQVVRGDSAAYFCASSPLRDSPLHFGNGTRLTVT.

The rearrangement joins TRBV6-5 to TRBJ1-6; TRBD1 matches 7 bases. Unmatched junction bases numbered 7, after V lost 5 bases and J lost 9 bases. CDR1 and CDR2 (germline): MNHEY, SVGAGI. The CDR3 runs to 14 residues. CDR3 in amino acids: CASSPDRAGSPLHF. In DNA, the CDR3 is TGTGCCAGCAGTCCCGACAGGGCAGGTTCACCCCTCCACTTT.

This clone was observed a few times. V gene TRBV28 combines with J gene TRBJ1-5; 9 bases fit TRBD1. Germline lookup yields CDR1 MDHEN and CDR2 SYDVKM. Germline trimming cut 3 bases from V and 3 bases from J; bases unmatched to any gene: 6. This CDR3 comprises 16 residues. CDR3: CASSLTGGTNNQPQHF. The CDR3 DNA follows: TGTGCCAGCAGTTTGACAGGGGGTACGAACAATCAGCCCCAGCATTTT.

DNA of the CDR3: TGCAGCGTTGCCTTAGGAGGGGATGAGCAGTTCTTC. It yields the protein CSVALGGDEQFF. The chain carries TRBV29-1 and TRBJ2-1; a weak D match, TRBD2 (6 bases). Trimming took 4 bases from V and 8 from J, leaving 12 bases between them. The CDR3 is 12 residues long. Looked up from germline, CDR1 is SQVTM and CDR2 is ANQGSEA.

This clone occurred a few times. The chain combines TRBV29-1 with TRBJ2-7; D is possibly TRBD1 (5 bases). The CDR3 has 13 amino acids. V lost 7 bases, J lost 6 bases, and 19 bases lay in between. CDR1 is SQVTM, CDR2 ANQGSEA, per germline. Here the CDR3 reads CSALDSNIVEQYF. The CDR3 bases are TGCAGCGCCCTTGACAGTAATATTGTCGAGCAGTACTTC.

This clone was seen once. This CDR3 is also generated by other DNA sequences in the sample. J is TRBJ2-2 and V is TRBV19, with D uncertain. The CDR3 contains 13 residues. Germline V gives CDR1 LNHDA, CDR2 SQIVND (reference sequence). V was shortened by 2 bases and J by 4 bases, with 5 bases between the two germline ends. CDR3 nucleotide sequence: TGTGCCAGTAGTATACTGAGCACCGGGGAGCTGTTTTTT. As protein: CASSILSTGELFF.

The chain links TRBV7-8 to TRBJ1-2; 7 bases are shared with TRBD1. The CDR3 runs to 15 residues. In germline, CDR1 is SGHVS, CDR2 FQNEAQ. Trimming at V came to 1 base and at J to 6 bases, leaving 8 bases not matched to a gene. In DNA, the CDR3 is TGTGCCAGCAGCTTAGATTTAGTACAGGGGCATGGCTACACCTTC. Its translation: CASSLDLVQGHGYTF.

This rearrangement joins TRBV30 to TRBJ1-5; D unresolved. Germline loops: CDR1 GTSNPN, CDR2 SVGIG (reference sequence). This CDR3 contains 13 residues. Trimming removed 3 bases from V and 5 bases from J, with 11 bases in between. CDR3 in DNA: TGTGCCTGGAGGAGGCAGAGCGATCAGCCCCAGCATTTT. Encoded protein: CAWRRQSDQPQHF.

The chain has TRBV9 and TRBJ2-7; 8 nucleotides align to TRBD2. Trimming at V came to 0 bases and at J to 2 bases, leaving 10 bases not matched to a gene. The CDR3 spans 17 residues. Per germline, CDR1 SGDLS and CDR2 YYNGEE. CDR3 coding DNA: TGTGCCAGCAGCGTAGCCGGGGGGGAATCGCGGCCCTACGAGCAGTACTTC. It yields the protein CASSVAGGESRPYEQYF.

The V gene is TRBV15, the J gene TRBJ1-1; a weak D match, TRBD1 (5 bases). The CDR3 is 14 residues long. V was trimmed by 0 bases and J by 9 bases, leaving 14 bases between them. The germline CDR1 and CDR2 sequences are LNHNV and YYDKDF (reference sequence). The CDR3 reads CATSRDNFGGKAFF. DNA for the CDR3: TGTGCCACCAGCAGAGATAACTTCGGGGGAAAAGCTTTCTTT.

This chain joins TRBV19 and TRBJ2-7; 7 positions match TRBD2. CDR1 and CDR2 (germline): LNHDA, SQIVND (reference sequence). The length of the CDR3 is 13 residues. J gave up 3 bases and V 5 bases, and 4 bases lay outside the gene matches. CDR3 DNA sequence: TGTGCCAGTAGTGGACTAGTCAGCTACGAGCAGTACTTC. It is translated as CASSGLVSYEQYF.

This clone came up a few times. V and J are TRBV6-1 and TRBJ1-2, with D unclear. The CDR3 is made up of 13 amino acids. Trimming cost V 6 bases and J 3 bases, with 11 bases left between them. Germline V CDR1 and CDR2: MNHNS, SASEGT. The CDR3 nucleotides read TGTGCCAGCAGGCCCAGTTTTGACTATGGCTACACCTTC. This encodes CASRPSFDYGYTF.

The chain carries TRBV7-2 and TRBJ2-5, with TRBD1 identical over 7 bases. Germline V gives CDR1 SGHTA, CDR2 FQGNSA. The CDR3 contains 14 residues. Unmatched junction bases numbered 5, after V lost 5 bases and J lost 2 bases. CDR3 DNA: TGTGCCAGCAGCCTGGGACAGCATCAAGAGACCCAGTACTTC. Its translation: CASSLGQHQETQYF.

This clone showed up just once. V and J are TRBV6-1 and TRBJ2-2; no definite D call. This CDR3 has 11 amino acids. The germline V and J ends were trimmed by 2 bases and 12 bases, with 7 bases remaining between them. Germline V gives CDR1 MNHNS, CDR2 SASEGT. DNA of the CDR3: TGTGCCAGCAGTGAATCCCGTCAGCTGTTTTTT. Translated: CASSESRQLFF.

The CDR3 loop is CASSQEFVGGGTDTQYF. The CDR3 coding sequence is TGCGCCAGCAGCCAAGAGTTCGTGGGAGGGGGCACAGATACGCAGTATTTT. The rearrangement uses TRBV4-1 and TRBJ2-3, with 7 bases lining up with TRBD2. Losses at the gene ends were 0 bases for V and 1 base for J; bases not matched to a gene: 7. In germline, CDR1 is MGHRA, CDR2 YSYEKL. This CDR3 has 17 residues.

V usage is TRBV6-1 and J usage is TRBJ2-2, with a tentative D call TRBD1 (6 bases). This CDR3 spans 13 amino acids. V was cut by 7 bases and J by 4 bases, with 10 bases left in between. The germline gives CDR1 MNHNS, CDR2 SASEGT. CDR3 nucleotides: TGTGCCAGCACTGGACAGTTCACCGGGGAGCTGTTTTTT. It yields the protein CASTGQFTGELFF.

This clone was detected a few times. The rearrangement uses TRBV29-1 and TRBJ2-7, with D perhaps TRBD2 (5 bases). Germline V lookup: CDR1 SQVTM, CDR2 ANQGSEA. The CDR3 spans 13 residues. Between the trimmed V and J ends, which lost 4 bases and 6 bases, there was a span of 16 bases. Written as DNA, the CDR3 is TGCAGCGTTGGAGCCCCCGGAGGCTTCGAGCAGTACTTC. It specifies CSVGAPGGFEQYF.

Written as DNA, the CDR3 is TGTGCCAGCAGTCCCGGTTCTCTCGAGCAGTTCTTC. It yields the protein CASSPGSLEQFF. This rearrangement joins TRBV6-5 to TRBJ2-1; D is ambiguous. The CDR3 spans 12 residues. Germline lookup yields CDR1 MNHEY and CDR2 SVGAGI. V was clipped by 5 bases and J by 10 bases, with 12 bases between them.

The genes are TRBV11-3 and TRBJ2-5; 8 bases align to TRBD2. V dropped 2 bases and J dropped 10; count of bases not matched to a gene: 6. The germline CDR1 and CDR2 sequences are SGHNT and YENEEA. This CDR3 region has 13 residues. This CDR3 is CASSLSSGAGQYF. Written as DNA, the CDR3 is TGTGCCAGCAGCTTAAGTAGCGGGGCGGGCCAGTACTTC.

V usage is TRBV27 and J usage is TRBJ1-1; TRBD1 matches at 12 bases. The germline V gene has CDR1 MNHEY and CDR2 SMNVEV (reference sequence). Trimming took 5 bases from V and 4 from J; bases not matched to a gene: 8. This CDR3 has 16 amino acids. The CDR3 coding sequence is TGTGCCAGCAGTCGACCGGGACAGGGGGCTGGCACTGAAGCTTTCTTT. It is translated as CASSRPGQGAGTEAFF.

The chain joins TRBV30 to TRBJ2-5; 7 nucleotides match TRBD2. The J call could be wrong; TRBJ2-7 is a better fit for the DNA end. The CDR3 length is 13 residues. Germline CDR1 GTSNPN, CDR2 SVGIG (reference sequence). DNA for the CDR3: TGTGCCTCACTGGGGGGGGGTATCTACGAGCAGTACTTC. Protein: CASLGGGIYEQYF.

Worth noting for this clone: Other DNA sequences in this sample translate to the same CDR3. The rearrangement joins TRBV5-4 to TRBJ2-2; 10 positions match TRBD2. J lost 4 bases, V lost 0 bases, and 3 bases had no gene match. Germline-derived CDR1 and CDR2 are SGHNT and YYREEE (reference sequence). The CDR3 length is 16 residues. DNA of the CDR3: TGTGCCAGCAGCTTGGGAGCGGGGGGGCGCACCGGGGAGCTGTTTTTT. The encoded protein is CASSLGAGGRTGELFF.

The chain has TRBV4-1 and TRBJ2-5; D might be TRBD1 (6 bases). The CDR3 is 15 residues long. CDR1 and CDR2 (germline): MGHRA, YSYEKL. V was pared by 0 bases and J by 5 bases, with 13 bases between. The CDR3: CASSQEPGVRETQYF. CDR3 sequence (DNA): TGCGCCAGCAGCCAAGAACCAGGGGTAAGGGAGACCCAGTACTTC.